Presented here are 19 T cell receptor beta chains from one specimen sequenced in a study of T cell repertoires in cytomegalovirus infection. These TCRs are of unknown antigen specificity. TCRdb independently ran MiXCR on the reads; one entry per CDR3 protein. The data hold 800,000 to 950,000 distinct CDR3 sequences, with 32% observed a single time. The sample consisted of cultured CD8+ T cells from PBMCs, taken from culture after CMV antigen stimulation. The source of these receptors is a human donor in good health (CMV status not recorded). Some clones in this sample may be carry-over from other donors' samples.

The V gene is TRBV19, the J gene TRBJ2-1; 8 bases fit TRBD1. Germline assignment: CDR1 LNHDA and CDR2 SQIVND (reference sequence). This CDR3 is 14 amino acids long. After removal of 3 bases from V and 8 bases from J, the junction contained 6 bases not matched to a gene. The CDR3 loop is CASSIPGQVHEQFF. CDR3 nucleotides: TGTGCCAGTAGTATCCCGGGACAGGTCCATGAGCAGTTCTTC. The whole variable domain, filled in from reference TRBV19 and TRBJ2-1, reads DGGITQSPKYLFRKEGQNVTLSCEQNLNHDAMYWYRQDPGQGLRLIYYSQIVNDFQKGDIAEGYSVSREKKESFPLTVTSAQKNPTAFYLCASSIPGQVHEQFFGPGTRLTVL.

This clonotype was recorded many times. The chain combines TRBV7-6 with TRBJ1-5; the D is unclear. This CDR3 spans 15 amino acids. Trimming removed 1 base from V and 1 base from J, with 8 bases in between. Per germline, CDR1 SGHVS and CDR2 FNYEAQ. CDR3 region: CASSLEAGSNQPQHF. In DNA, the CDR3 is TGTGCCAGCAGCTTAGAGGCGGGGAGCAATCAGCCCCAGCATTTT.

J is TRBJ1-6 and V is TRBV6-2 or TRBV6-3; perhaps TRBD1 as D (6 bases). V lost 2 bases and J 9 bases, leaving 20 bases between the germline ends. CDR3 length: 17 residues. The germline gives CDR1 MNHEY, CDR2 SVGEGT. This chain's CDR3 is CASSYRTQGDRSSPLHF. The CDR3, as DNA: TGTGCCAGCAGTTACCGGACTCAAGGAGACAGGTCTTCACCCCTCCACTTT.

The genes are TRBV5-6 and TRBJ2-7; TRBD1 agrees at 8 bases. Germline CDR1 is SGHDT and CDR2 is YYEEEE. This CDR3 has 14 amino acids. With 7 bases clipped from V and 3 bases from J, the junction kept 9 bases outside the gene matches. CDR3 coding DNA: TGTGCCAGCGAGGCAGGGGGCAAGGACTACGAGCAGTACTTC. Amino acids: CASEAGGKDYEQYF.

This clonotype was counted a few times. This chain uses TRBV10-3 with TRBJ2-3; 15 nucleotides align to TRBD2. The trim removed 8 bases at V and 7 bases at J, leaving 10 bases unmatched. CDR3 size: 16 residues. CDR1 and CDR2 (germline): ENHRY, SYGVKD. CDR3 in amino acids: CAILIWTSGGANTQYF. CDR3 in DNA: TGTGCCATCTTGATTTGGACTAGCGGGGGGGCAAATACGCAGTATTTT.

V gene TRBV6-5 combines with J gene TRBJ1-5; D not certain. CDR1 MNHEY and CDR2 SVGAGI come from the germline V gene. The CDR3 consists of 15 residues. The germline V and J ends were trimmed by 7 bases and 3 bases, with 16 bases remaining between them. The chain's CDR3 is CASKFRKAINQPQHF. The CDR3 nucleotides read TGTGCCAGCAAATTCCGGAAGGCTATCAATCAGCCCCAGCATTTT.

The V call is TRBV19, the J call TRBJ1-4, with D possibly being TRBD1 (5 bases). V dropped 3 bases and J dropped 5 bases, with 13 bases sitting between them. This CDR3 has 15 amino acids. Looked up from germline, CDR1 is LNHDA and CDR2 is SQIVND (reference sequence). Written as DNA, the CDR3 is TGTGCCAGTAGTATCCGGGGAGGGACGAATGAAAAACTGTTTTTT. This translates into CASSIRGGTNEKLFF.

The CDR3 sequence is CAISQTSGGALTDTQYF. The CDR3 DNA follows: TGTGCCATCAGCCAAACTAGCGGGGGGGCCTTGACAGATACGCAGTATTTT. The genes are TRBV10-3 and TRBJ2-3; TRBD2 agrees at 13 bases. The J segment lost 3 bases and the V segment lost 6 bases, leaving 9 bases of the junction unmatched. The CDR3 totals 17 residues. CDR1 and CDR2 (germline): ENHRY, SYGVKD.

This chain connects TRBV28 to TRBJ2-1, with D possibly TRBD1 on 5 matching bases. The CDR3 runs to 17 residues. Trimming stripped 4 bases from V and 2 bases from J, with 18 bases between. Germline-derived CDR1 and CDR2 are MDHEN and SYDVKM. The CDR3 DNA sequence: TGTGCCAGCAGTTCCAGGGTTGGCACTCACACCTACAATGAGCAGTTCTTC. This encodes CASSSRVGTHTYNEQFF.

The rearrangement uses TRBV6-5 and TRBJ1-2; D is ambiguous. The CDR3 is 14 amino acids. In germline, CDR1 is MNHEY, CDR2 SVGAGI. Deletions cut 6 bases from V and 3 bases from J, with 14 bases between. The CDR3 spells CASSPEGFDYGYTF. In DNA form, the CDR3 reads TGTGCCAGCAGCCCCGAGGGATTTGACTATGGCTACACCTTC.

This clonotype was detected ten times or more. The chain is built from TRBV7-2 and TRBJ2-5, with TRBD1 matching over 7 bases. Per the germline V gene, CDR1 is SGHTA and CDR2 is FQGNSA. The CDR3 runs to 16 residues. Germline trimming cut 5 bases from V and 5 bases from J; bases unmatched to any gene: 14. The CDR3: CASSLRPTGTRETQYF. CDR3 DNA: TGTGCCAGCAGCCTTCGGCCGACAGGGACGAGGGAGACCCAGTACTTC.

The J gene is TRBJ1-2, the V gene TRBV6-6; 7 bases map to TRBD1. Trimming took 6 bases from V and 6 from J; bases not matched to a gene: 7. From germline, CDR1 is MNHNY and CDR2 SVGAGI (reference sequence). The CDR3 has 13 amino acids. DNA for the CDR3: TGTGCCAGCAGCCAACAGGGGTCCCATGGCTACACCTTC. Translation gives CASSQQGSHGYTF.

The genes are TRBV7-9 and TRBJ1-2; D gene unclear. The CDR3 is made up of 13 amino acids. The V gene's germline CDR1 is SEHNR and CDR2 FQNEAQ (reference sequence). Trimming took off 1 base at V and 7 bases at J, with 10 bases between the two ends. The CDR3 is CASSLDPGTGYTF. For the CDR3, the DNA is TGTGCCAGCAGCTTAGATCCGGGCACTGGCTACACCTTC. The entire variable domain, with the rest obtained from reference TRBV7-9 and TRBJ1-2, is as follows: DTGVSQNPRHKITKRGQNVTFRCDPISEHNRLYWYRQTLGQGPEFLTYFQNEAQLEKSRLLSDRFSAERPKGSFSTLEIQRTEQGDSAMYLCASSLDPGTGYTFGSGTRLTVV.

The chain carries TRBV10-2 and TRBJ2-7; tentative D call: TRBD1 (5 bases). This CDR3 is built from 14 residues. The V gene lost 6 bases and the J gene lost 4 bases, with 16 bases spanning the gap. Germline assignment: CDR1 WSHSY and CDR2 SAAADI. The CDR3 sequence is CASRLTKRGYEQYV. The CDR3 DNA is TGCGCCAGCAGGTTGACAAAAAGGGGTTACGAGCAGTACGTC.

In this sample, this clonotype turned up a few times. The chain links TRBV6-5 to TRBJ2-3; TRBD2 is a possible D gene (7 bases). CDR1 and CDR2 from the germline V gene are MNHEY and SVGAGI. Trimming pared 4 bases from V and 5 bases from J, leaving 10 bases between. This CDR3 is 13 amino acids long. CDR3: CASSSGGGDTQYF. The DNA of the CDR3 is TGTGCCAGCAGTTCGGGGGGCGGAGATACGCAGTATTTT.

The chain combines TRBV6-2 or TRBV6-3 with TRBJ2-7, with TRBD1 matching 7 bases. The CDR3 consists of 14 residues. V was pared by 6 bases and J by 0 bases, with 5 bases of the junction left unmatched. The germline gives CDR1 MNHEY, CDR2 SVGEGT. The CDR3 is CASSGRGFSYEQYF. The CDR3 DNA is TGTGCCAGCAGCGGCAGGGGGTTCTCCTACGAGCAGTACTTC.

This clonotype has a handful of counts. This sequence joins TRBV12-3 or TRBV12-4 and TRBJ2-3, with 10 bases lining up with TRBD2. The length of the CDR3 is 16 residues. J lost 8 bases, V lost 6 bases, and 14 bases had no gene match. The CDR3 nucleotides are TGTGCCAGCAGGGGGGGGCTAGCGGGGGACCCACGTACGCAGTATTTT. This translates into CASRGGLAGDPRTQYF.

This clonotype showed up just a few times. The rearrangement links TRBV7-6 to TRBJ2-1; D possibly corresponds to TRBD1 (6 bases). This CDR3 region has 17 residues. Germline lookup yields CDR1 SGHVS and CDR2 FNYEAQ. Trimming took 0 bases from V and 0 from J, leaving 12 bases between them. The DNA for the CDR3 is TGTGCCAGCAGCTTAGCAGGGGGTCGAAGCTCCTACAATGAGCAGTTCTTC. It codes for CASSLAGGRSSYNEQFF.

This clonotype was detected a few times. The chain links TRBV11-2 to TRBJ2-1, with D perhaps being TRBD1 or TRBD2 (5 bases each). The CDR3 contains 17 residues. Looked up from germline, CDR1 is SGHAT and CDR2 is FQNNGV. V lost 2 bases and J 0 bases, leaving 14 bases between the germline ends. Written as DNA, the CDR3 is TGTGCCAGCAGCTTACAGGGACCCCAGAGCTCCTACAATGAGCAGTTCTTC. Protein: CASSLQGPQSSYNEQFF.